This TCR beta chain was obtained from a study of molecular identifiers for immune sequencing clone quantification. TCRdb fed the PCR reads into MiXCR, producing one record per CDR3 protein. The table includes about 500,000 distinct CDR3 sequences, about 20% detected once. V lost 3 bases to trimming and J lost 4 bases, with 14 bases between them. CDR3 size: 15 residues. Germline CDR1 is MGHRA and CDR2 is YSYEKL. The sequence was collected from a human donor in good health. Some libraries in this study had Jurkat cell RNA spiked in. The genes are TRBV4-1 and TRBJ2-3; D is possibly TRBD1 (6 bases). Material for sequencing was naive CD8+ T cells from blood, with Jurkat cell RNA spiked in. Regarding subset: FACS-sorted CD8+CD4-CCR7+CD45RA+ naive T cells. CDR3 bases: TGCGCCAGCAGCCAGGGGTGGGGGCCAGCAGATACGCAGTATTTT. Amino acid sequence: CASSQGWGPADTQYF.